Below, 14 T cell receptor beta chains from the same sample are listed, as sequenced in a study of post-analysis software for immune sequencing data. Study results and limitations: In patients, a few TRBV segments were more frequent than in controls, with TRBV5-6, TRBV5-1 and TRBV20-1 among them.

Each TCR beta cDNA library carried unique molecular identifiers. TCRdb re-derived calls from the PCR reads in MiXCR, one entry per CDR3 protein. This sample has roughly 700,000 distinct CDR3 sequences, with just under 30% found just once. The antigens of these receptors remain unknown. Sequenced sample: blood. These TCRs come from a girl aged 5-17 years with multiple sclerosis.

In this sample, this clonotype turned up many times. The V and J genes are TRBV4-1 and TRBJ2-5, with 11 bases lining up with TRBD2. V lost 0 bases and J lost 5; bases outside the gene matches: 5. The CDR3 runs to 16 residues. Looked up from germline, CDR1 is MGHRA and CDR2 is YSYEKL. The CDR3 reads CASSQDTSGGGETQYF. The CDR3 region has the DNA TGCGCCAGCAGCCAAGATACTAGCGGGGGCGGTGAGACCCAGTACTTC.

The chain joins TRBV9 to TRBJ2-5; TRBD2 agrees at 11 bases. Germline V CDR1 and CDR2: SGDLS, YYNGEE. The trim removed 3 bases at V and 2 bases at J, leaving 3 bases unmatched. CDR3 length equals 15 residues. CDR3 sequence: CASSATSGAQETQYF. CDR3 bases: TGTGCCAGCAGCGCGACTAGCGGGGCGCAAGAGACCCAGTACTTC.

The chain uses TRBV13 and TRBJ2-4, with D unresolved. The CDR3 totals 17 residues. The V gene lost 0 bases and the J gene lost 0 bases, with 12 bases spanning the gap. Germline CDR1 is PRHDT and CDR2 is FYEKMQ (reference sequence). CDR3: CASSLGLRGVAKNIQYF. The CDR3 coding sequence is TGTGCCAGCAGCTTAGGACTGAGAGGAGTAGCCAAAAACATTCAGTACTTC.

The chain has TRBV9 and TRBJ1-2; TRBD1 aligns across 11 bases. V lost 3 bases to trimming and J lost 4 bases; unmatched junction nucleotides: 8. This CDR3 region has 16 residues. Germline CDR1 is SGDLS and CDR2 is YYNGEE. CDR3: CASSAKAGTGGYGYTF. The CDR3 DNA reads as TGTGCCAGCAGCGCCAAGGCCGGGACAGGGGGCTATGGCTACACCTTC.

There are many counts of this clonotype. The chain carries TRBV6-5 and TRBJ1-2; 8 bases fit TRBD1. V trimming: 7 bases; J trimming: 5 bases; junction bases outside the gene matches: 3. This CDR3 comprises 12 residues. The germline CDR1 and CDR2 sequences are MNHEY and SVGAGI. The CDR3 DNA sequence: TGTGCCAGCACCCGACAGGGGTATGGCTACACCTTC. It codes for CASTRQGYGYTF.

There are a few counts of this clonotype. The chain couples TRBV5-1 to TRBJ2-7; D unclear. The closer fit of TRBJ2-5 to the DNA end suggests the J call may be wrong. Germline CDR1 and CDR2: SGHRS and YFSETQ. The length of the CDR3 is 15 residues. The CDR3 spells CASSLELGIGGTQYF. The CDR3 nucleotides read TGCGCCAGCAGCTTGGAGCTGGGGATTGGTGGGACCCAGTACTTC.

CDR3 loop: CASSHRLRDSPETQYF. The CDR3, as DNA: TGTGCCAGCAGCCACAGACTACGGGACAGTCCGGAGACCCAGTACTTC. The rearrangement joins TRBV3-1 to TRBJ2-5; 7 bases match TRBD1. The ends lost 3 bases at V and 5 bases at J; junction bases unmatched: 12. This CDR3 region has 16 residues. From germline, CDR1 is LGHDT and CDR2 YNNKEL (reference sequence).

This clonotype was seen more than once but under ten times. The gene calls are TRBV7-2 and TRBJ1-5, with D tentatively TRBD1 (5 bases). V lost 4 bases, J lost 3 bases, and 7 bases lay in between. The CDR3 runs to 13 residues. Germline values: CDR1 SGHTA, CDR2 FQGNSA. The CDR3: CASSSQVNQPQHF. The CDR3, as DNA: TGTGCCAGCAGCTCACAGGTCAATCAGCCCCAGCATTTT.

The chain employs TRBV7-9 and TRBJ1-5; maybe TRBD1 (5 bases). The germline V and J ends were trimmed by 4 bases and 0 bases, with 13 bases remaining between them. CDR3 size: 16 residues. Germline loops: CDR1 SEHNR, CDR2 FQNEAQ (reference sequence). Written as DNA, the CDR3 is TGTGCCAGCAGCTCTTCCGACAGAAATAGCAATCAGCCCCAGCATTTT. It is translated as CASSSSDRNSNQPQHF.

The chain links TRBV27 to TRBJ2-7; D call uncertain. Germline-derived CDR1 and CDR2 are MNHEY and SMNVEV (reference sequence). The CDR3 consists of 14 residues. Deletions cut 7 bases from V and 0 bases from J, with 13 bases between. CDR3 sequence reads: CASTPGCGSYEQYF. CDR3 in DNA: TGTGCCAGCACTCCTGGGTGCGGCTCCTACGAGCAGTACTTC.

A few counts support this clonotype. The chain links TRBV20-1 to TRBJ1-6; D unclear. Germline CDR1 reads DFQATT; CDR2 reads SNEGSKA (reference sequence). The ends were cut back, 1 base at V and 14 bases at J, with 15 bases in the middle. The CDR3 loop spans 13 amino acids. This chain's CDR3 is CSARGALAGTLHF. The DNA for the CDR3 is TGCAGTGCTAGAGGGGCCTTGGCGGGGACCCTCCACTTT.

V usage is TRBV9 and J usage is TRBJ2-2, with TRBD2 as a possible D gene (5 bases). The CDR3 is 17 amino acids. V lost 4 bases and J 8 bases, leaving 24 bases between the germline ends. Germline V gene sequence: CDR1 SGDLS, CDR2 YYNGEE. CDR3 residues: CASSRRLREGPSGELFF. As DNA, the CDR3 is TGTGCCAGCAGCAGACGACTGAGGGAAGGACCGTCTGGGGAGCTGTTTTTT.

The V gene is TRBV14, the J gene TRBJ2-1, with 15 bases identical to TRBD2. The CDR3 covers 19 residues. The germline gives CDR1 SGHDN, CDR2 FVKESK. The ends lost 4 bases at V and 5 bases at J; junction bases unmatched: 12. CDR3 bases: TGTGCCAGCAGCCCGGGACTAGCGGGAGGCTCGGGTGGTAACAATGAGCAGTTCTTC. Amino acid sequence: CASSPGLAGGSGGNNEQFF.

This clonotype was detected a few times. V usage is TRBV6-2 or TRBV6-3 and J usage is TRBJ2-7; a possible D gene is TRBD2 (6 bases). The germline CDR1 and CDR2 sequences are MNHEY and SVGEGT. This CDR3 has 15 amino acids. Trimming removed 0 bases from V and 2 bases from J, with 11 bases in between. The CDR3 loop reads CASSYSGGDPYEQYF. CDR3 DNA: TGTGCCAGCAGTTACTCGGGGGGTGACCCCTACGAGCAGTACTTC.